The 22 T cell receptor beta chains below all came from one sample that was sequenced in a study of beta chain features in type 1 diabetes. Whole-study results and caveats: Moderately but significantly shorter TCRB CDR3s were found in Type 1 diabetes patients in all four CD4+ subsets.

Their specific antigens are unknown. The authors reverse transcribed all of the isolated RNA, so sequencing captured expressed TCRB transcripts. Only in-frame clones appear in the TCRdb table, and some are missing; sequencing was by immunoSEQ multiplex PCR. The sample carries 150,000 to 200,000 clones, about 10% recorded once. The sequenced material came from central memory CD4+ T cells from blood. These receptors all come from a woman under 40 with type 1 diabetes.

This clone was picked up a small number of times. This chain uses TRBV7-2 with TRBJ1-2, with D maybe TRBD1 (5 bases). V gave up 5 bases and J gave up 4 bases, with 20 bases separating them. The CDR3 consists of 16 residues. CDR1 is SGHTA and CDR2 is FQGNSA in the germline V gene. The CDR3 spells CASSDWIGGSLYGYTF. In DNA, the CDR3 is TGTGCCAGCAGCGATTGGATCGGGGGGTCCCTCTATGGCTACACCTTC.

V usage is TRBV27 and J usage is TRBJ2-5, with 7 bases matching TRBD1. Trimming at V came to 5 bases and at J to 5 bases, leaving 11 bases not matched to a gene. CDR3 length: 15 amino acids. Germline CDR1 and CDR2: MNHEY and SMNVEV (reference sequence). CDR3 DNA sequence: TGTGCCAGCAGTCCACTGGGACAGCTCGGGGAGACCCAGTACTTC. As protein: CASSPLGQLGETQYF.

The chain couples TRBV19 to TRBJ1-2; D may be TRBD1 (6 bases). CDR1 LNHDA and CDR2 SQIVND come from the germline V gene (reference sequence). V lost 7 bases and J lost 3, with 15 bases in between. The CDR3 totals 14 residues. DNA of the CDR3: TGTGCCAGTACCCGGACAGTCGGGCACTATGGCTACACCTTC. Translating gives CASTRTVGHYGYTF.

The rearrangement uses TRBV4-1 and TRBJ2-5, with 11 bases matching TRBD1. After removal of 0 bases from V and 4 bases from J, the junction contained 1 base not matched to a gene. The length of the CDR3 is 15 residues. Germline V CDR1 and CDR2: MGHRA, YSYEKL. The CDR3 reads CASSQEGTGGETQYF. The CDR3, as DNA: TGCGCCAGCAGCCAAGAAGGGACAGGGGGAGAGACCCAGTACTTC.

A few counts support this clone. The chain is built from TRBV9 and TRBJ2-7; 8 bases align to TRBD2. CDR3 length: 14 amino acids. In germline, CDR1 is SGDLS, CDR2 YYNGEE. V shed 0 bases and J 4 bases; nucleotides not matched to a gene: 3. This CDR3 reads CASSVVSGSYEQYF. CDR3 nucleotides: TGTGCCAGCAGCGTAGTAAGCGGGAGTTACGAGCAGTACTTC.

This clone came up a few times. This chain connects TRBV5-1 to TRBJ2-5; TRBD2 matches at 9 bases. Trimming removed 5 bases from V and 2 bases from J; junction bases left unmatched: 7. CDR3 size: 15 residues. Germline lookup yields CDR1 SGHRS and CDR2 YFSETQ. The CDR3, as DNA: TGCGCCAGCAGATTAGCGGGAGTAATACAAGAGACCCAGTACTTC. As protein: CASRLAGVIQETQYF.

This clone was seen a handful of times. The CDR3 bases are TGTGCCAGCAGCCACCTAGGGACAGGGACTAGTCAGAACACTGAAGCTTTCTTT. It encodes CASSHLGTGTSQNTEAFF. The rearrangement links TRBV14 to TRBJ1-1, with TRBD1 matching over 9 bases. With 3 bases clipped from V and 1 base from J, the junction kept 12 bases outside the gene matches. CDR3 length: 18 amino acids. Germline CDR1 SGHDN, CDR2 FVKESK. The full variable domain, its missing parts supplied by reference TRBV14 and TRBJ1-1, is EAGVTQFPSHSVIEKGQTVTLRCDPISGHDNLYWYRRVMGKEIKFLLHFVKESKQDESGMPNNRFLAERTGGTYSTLKVQPAELEDSGVYFCASSHLGTGTSQNTEAFFGQGTRLTVV.

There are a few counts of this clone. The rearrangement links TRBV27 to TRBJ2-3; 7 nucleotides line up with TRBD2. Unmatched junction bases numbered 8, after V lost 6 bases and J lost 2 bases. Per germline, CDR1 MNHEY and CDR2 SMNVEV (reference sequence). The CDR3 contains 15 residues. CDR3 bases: TGTGCCAGCAGATTGAGGGAGGGTTTCACAGATACGCAGTATTTT. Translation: CASRLREGFTDTQYF.

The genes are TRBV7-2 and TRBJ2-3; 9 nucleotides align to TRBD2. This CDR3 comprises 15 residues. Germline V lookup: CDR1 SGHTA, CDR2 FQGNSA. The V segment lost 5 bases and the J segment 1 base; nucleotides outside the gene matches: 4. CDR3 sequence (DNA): TGTGCCAGCAGCCCACGACTAGCGGGCACAGATACGCAGTATTTT. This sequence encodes CASSPRLAGTDTQYF.

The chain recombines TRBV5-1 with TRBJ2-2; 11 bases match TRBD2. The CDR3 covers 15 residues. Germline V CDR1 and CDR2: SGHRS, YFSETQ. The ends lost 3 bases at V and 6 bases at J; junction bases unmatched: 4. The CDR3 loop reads CASSSTSGKAGELFF. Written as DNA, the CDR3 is TGCGCCAGCAGCTCGACTAGCGGGAAGGCCGGGGAGCTGTTTTTT.

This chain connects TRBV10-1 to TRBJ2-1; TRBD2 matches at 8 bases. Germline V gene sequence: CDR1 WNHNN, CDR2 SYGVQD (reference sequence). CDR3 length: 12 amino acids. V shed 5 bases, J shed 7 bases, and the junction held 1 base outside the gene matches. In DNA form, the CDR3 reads TGCGCCAGCAGTCCTAGCGGGAATGAGCAGTTCTTC. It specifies CASSPSGNEQFF.

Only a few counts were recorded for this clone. The CDR3 DNA reads TGCGCCAGCAGCCAGACTAGCGGGAGGGCCGGAGAGACCCAGTACTTC. As protein: CASSQTSGRAGETQYF. V is TRBV4-1 and J is TRBJ2-5; 14 nucleotides line up with TRBD2. The CDR3 is 16 amino acids. CDR1 and CDR2 from the germline V gene are MGHRA and YSYEKL. Germline trimming cut 3 bases from V and 4 bases from J; bases unmatched to any gene: 4.

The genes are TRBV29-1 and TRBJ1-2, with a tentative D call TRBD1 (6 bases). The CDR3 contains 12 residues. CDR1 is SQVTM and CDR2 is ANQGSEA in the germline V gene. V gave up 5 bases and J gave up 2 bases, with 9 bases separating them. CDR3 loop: CSVRRGNYGYTF. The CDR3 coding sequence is TGCAGCGTTCGCAGGGGCAACTATGGCTACACCTTC.

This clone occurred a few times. DNA for the CDR3: TGTGCCAGCAGCACCCGGGAGGGCCAAGAGACCCAGTACTTC. Residues: CASSTREGQETQYF. This chain connects TRBV5-4 to TRBJ2-5, with TRBD2 matching 8 bases. The trim removed 4 bases at V and 1 base at J, leaving 3 bases unmatched. Germline CDR1 is SGHNT and CDR2 is YYREEE (reference sequence). This CDR3 contains 14 residues.

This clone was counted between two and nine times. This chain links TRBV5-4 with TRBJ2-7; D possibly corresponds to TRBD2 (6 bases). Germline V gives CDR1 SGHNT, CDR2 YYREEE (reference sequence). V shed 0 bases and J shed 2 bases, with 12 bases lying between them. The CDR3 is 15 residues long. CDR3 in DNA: TGTGCCAGCAGCTTGGTGGGACGGGGGACCTACGAGCAGTACTTC. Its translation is CASSLVGRGTYEQYF.

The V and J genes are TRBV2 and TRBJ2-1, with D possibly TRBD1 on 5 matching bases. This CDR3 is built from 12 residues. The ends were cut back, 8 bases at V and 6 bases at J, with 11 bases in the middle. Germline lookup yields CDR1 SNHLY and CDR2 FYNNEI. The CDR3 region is CASDWGFNEQFF. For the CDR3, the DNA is TGTGCCAGCGATTGGGGCTTCAATGAGCAGTTCTTC.

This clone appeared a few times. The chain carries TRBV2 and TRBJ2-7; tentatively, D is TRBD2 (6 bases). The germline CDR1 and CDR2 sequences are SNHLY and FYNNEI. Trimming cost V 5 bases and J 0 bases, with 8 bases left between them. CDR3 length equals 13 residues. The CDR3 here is CASSFGSSYEQYF. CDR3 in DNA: TGTGCCAGCAGTTTCGGGAGCTCCTACGAGCAGTACTTC.

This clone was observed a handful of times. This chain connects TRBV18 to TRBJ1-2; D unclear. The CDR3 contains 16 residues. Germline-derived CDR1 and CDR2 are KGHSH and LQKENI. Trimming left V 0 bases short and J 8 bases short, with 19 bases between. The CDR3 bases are TGTGCCAGCTCACCACCCTCTGAGAGGGCTGTGGGCGGCTACACCTTC. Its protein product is CASSPPSERAVGGYTF.

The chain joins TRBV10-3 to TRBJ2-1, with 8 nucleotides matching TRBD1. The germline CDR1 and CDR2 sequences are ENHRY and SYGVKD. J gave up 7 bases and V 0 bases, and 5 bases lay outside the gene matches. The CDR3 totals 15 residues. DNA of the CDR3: TGTGCCATCAGTGAGTCCTTTGGACAGGGAAATGAGCAGTTCTTC. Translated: CAISESFGQGNEQFF.

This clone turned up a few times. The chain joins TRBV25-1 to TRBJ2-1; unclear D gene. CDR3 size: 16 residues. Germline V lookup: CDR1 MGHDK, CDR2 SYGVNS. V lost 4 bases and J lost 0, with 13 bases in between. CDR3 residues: CASSGDTFISYNEQFF. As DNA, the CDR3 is TGTGCCAGCAGTGGAGACACGTTTATCTCCTACAATGAGCAGTTCTTC.

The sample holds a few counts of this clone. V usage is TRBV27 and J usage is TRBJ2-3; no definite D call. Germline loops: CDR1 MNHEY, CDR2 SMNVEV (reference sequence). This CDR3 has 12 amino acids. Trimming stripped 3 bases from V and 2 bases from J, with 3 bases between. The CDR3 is CASSFNTDTQYF. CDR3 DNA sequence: TGTGCCAGCAGTTTTAACACAGATACGCAGTATTTT.

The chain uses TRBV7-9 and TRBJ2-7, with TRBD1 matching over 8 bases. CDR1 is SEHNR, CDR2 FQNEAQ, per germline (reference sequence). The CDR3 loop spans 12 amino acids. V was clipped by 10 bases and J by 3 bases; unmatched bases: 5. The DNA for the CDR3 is TGTGCCACACAGGGGGATAGCTACGAGCAGTACTTC. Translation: CATQGDSYEQYF. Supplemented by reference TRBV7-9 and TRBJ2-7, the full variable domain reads DTGVSQNPRHKITKRGQNVTFRCDPISEHNRLYWYRQTLGQGPEFLTYFQNEAQLEKSRLLSDRFSAERPKGSFSTLEIQRTEQGDSAMYLCATQGDSYEQYFGPGTRLTVT.